This T cell receptor beta chain was sequenced for a study of beta chain features in type 1 diabetes. Study-wide results and caveats: For patients, the naive, central memory and Treg TCRB repertoires appeared more alike than for healthy donors.

About this clone itself: Its antigen is unidentified.

The CDR3 has 14 amino acids. Looked up from germline, CDR1 is SEHNR and CDR2 is FQNEAQ (reference sequence). Trimming cost V 5 bases and J 2 bases; bases outside gene matches: 4. It was via CD45RO/CCR7/CD25/CD127/CD95/CD27 that CD4+ naive, central memory, regulatory and stem cell-like memory cells were sorted. What was sequenced were expressed TCRB transcripts, since all of the isolated RNA had been reverse transcribed. TCRdb's copy holds only in-frame clones and misses some; the assay was immunoSEQ multiplex PCR. The sample yields 350,000 to 400,000 clones, roughly 16% seen once. The gene calls are TRBV7-9 and TRBJ2-3; 7 positions match TRBD1. What was sequenced was naive CD4+ T cells from blood. The receptor was derived from a woman aged 18-30 years in good health. The CDR3 here is CASSRGQPTDTQYF. CDR3 in DNA: TGTGCCAGCAGCCGGGGACAGCCCACAGATACGCAGTATTTT. The full variable domain, its missing parts supplied by reference TRBV7-9 and TRBJ2-3, is DTGVSQNPRHKITKRGQNVTFRCDPISEHNRLYWYRQTLGQGPEFLTYFQNEAQLEKSRLLSDRFSAERPKGSFSTLEIQRTEQGDSAMYLCASSRGQPTDTQYFGPGTRLTVL.